Presented here are 31 T cell receptor beta chains from one specimen sequenced in a study of neoadjuvant nivolumab and ipilimumab in lung cancer. Here immunoSEQ multiplex PCR was the method, and the copy in TCRdb shows in-frame clones only, minus some. The sample lists 40,000 to 55,000 clones, roughly 90% occurring once. The sequencing used blood, collected before neoadjuvant nivolumab, alone or with ipilimumab. These TCRs come from an adult with non-small cell lung cancer. Some clones in this sample may be carry-over from other donors' samples.

The rearrangement links TRBV18 to TRBJ1-5; D unclear. Germline CDR1 is KGHSH and CDR2 is LQKENI. The CDR3 covers 14 residues. V lost 4 bases, J lost 6 bases, and 13 bases lay in between. The CDR3 region is CASSQDRQPQPQHF. The CDR3 DNA follows: TGTGCCAGCTCACAGGATAGGCAACCTCAGCCCCAGCATTTT.

This chain joins TRBV29-1 and TRBJ1-3; no firm D call. CDR3 length: 13 amino acids. Per germline, CDR1 SQVTM and CDR2 ANQGSEA. V was clipped by 4 bases and J by 0 bases, with 7 bases between them. The CDR3 spells CSVVAASGNTIYF. The DNA of the CDR3 is TGCAGCGTTGTAGCAGCCTCTGGAAACACCATATATTTT.

The V call is TRBV5-4, the J call TRBJ2-7; D is possibly TRBD1 (6 bases). The V gene's germline CDR1 is SGHNT and CDR2 YYREEE (reference sequence). The CDR3 loop spans 13 amino acids. Trimming cost V 5 bases and J 2 bases, with 11 bases left between them. The CDR3 reads CASRTRGTYEQYF. The CDR3 nucleotides are TGTGCCAGCAGGACCAGGGGAACCTACGAGCAGTACTTC.

CDR3 coding DNA: TGTGCCAGCAGGCCCTACTCGGGGTCCTACGAGCAGTACTTC. The encoded protein is CASRPYSGSYEQYF. The gene calls are TRBV5-4 and TRBJ2-7; D may be TRBD2 (5 bases). V was trimmed by 5 bases and J by 1 base, leaving 13 bases between them. Per the germline V gene, CDR1 is SGHNT and CDR2 is YYREEE (reference sequence). The CDR3 runs 14 residues.

The chain carries TRBV25-1 and TRBJ2-1; the match to TRBD2 covers 11 bases. Germline values: CDR1 MGHDK, CDR2 SYGVNS. The CDR3 sequence is 16 residues long. V lost 4 bases to trimming and J lost 4 bases; unmatched junction nucleotides: 6. The CDR3 loop reads CASSVSSGRKYNEQFF. The CDR3 region has the DNA TGTGCCAGCAGTGTATCTAGCGGGAGGAAATACAATGAGCAGTTCTTC.

This clone is a singleton in its sample. The chain has TRBV9 and TRBJ2-1, with a tentative D call TRBD1 (5 bases). With 1 base removed from V and 6 bases from J, the gap between germline ends came to 14 bases. Germline values: CDR1 SGDLS, CDR2 YYNGEE. This CDR3 contains 15 residues. DNA for the CDR3: TGTGCCAGCAGCGTACTGGGCAGGGTAGGCAATGAGCAGTTCTTC. This sequence encodes CASSVLGRVGNEQFF.

The V gene is TRBV6-5, the J gene TRBJ2-7; tentatively, D is TRBD1 (6 bases). This CDR3 is 15 amino acids long. Germline loops: CDR1 MNHEY, CDR2 SVGAGI. V was pared by 5 bases and J by 0 bases, with 14 bases between. CDR3 sequence: CASSLGGRGSYEQYF. In DNA form, the CDR3 reads TGTGCCAGCAGTCTTGGGGGCCGTGGCTCCTACGAGCAGTACTTC.

The CDR3 loop is CASSSEGEQYF. In DNA, the CDR3 is TGCGCCAGCAGCTCCGAGGGCGAGCAGTACTTC. The V gene is TRBV5-1, the J gene TRBJ2-7, with D possibly TRBD2 on 5 matching bases. Germline V gene sequence: CDR1 SGHRS, CDR2 YFSETQ. The CDR3 sequence is 11 residues long. The V end was cut by 3 bases, the J end by 6 bases, with 7 bases between.

This chain joins TRBV9 and TRBJ2-2; D unclear. V was cut by 1 base and J by 0 bases, with 4 bases left in between. CDR3 length: 14 residues. Germline V gene data show CDR1 as SGDLS and CDR2 as YYNGEE. CDR3 sequence reads: CASSVQSNTGELFF. The CDR3 nucleotides are TGTGCCAGCAGCGTACAGTCGAACACCGGGGAGCTGTTTTTT.

The V and J genes are TRBV7-8 and TRBJ2-6, with D possibly being TRBD1 or TRBD2 (5 bases each). V shed 3 bases and J shed 0 bases, with 15 bases lying between them. The V gene's germline CDR1 is SGHVS and CDR2 FQNEAQ. This CDR3 comprises 18 residues. The CDR3 sequence: CASSFPGLDLSGANVLTF. The CDR3 DNA reads as TGTGCCAGCAGCTTTCCGGGGCTCGACCTCTCTGGGGCCAACGTCCTGACTTTC.

The rearrangement uses TRBV29-1 and TRBJ2-7; no definite D call. The germline CDR1 and CDR2 sequences are SQVTM and ANQGSEA. The CDR3 totals 11 residues. V lost 4 bases and J 9 bases, leaving 13 bases between the germline ends. The CDR3 loop reads CSVAQWPLQYF. The CDR3 DNA is TGCAGCGTTGCTCAATGGCCGTTGCAGTACTTC.

This sequence joins TRBV5-5 and TRBJ1-5; D not certain. The V gene's germline CDR1 is SGHKS and CDR2 YYEKEE (reference sequence). The CDR3 extends over 15 amino acids. Trimming removed 0 bases at V and 2 bases at J, with 9 bases between. The CDR3 DNA sequence: TGTGCCAGCAGCTTGGGGGTGTACGGCAATCAGCCCCAGCATTTT. Protein product: CASSLGVYGNQPQHF.

CDR3 loop: CASSPGLVLRGEQYF. For the CDR3, the DNA is TGTGCCAGCTCACCTGGACTAGTCCTTCGCGGCGAGCAGTACTTC. The chain is built from TRBV18 and TRBJ2-7; 7 bases are shared with TRBD2. CDR1 is KGHSH, CDR2 LQKENI, per germline. V was clipped by 3 bases and J by 6 bases; unmatched bases: 11. This CDR3 spans 15 amino acids. The whole variable domain, remainder taken from reference TRBV18 and TRBJ2-7, is NAGVMQNPRHLVRRRGQEARLRCSPMKGHSHVYWYRQLPEEGLKFMVYLQKENIIDESGMPKERFSAEFPKEGPSILRIQQVVRGDSAAYFCASSPGLVLRGEQYFGPGTRLTVT.

In DNA form, the CDR3 reads TGTGCCAGCAGCCAAGATGGGGGTAGAGAGCAGTTCTTC. It translates to CASSQDGGREQFF. This chain joins TRBV4-2 and TRBJ2-1; the D gene could be TRBD1 or TRBD2 (5 bases each). Trimming took off 0 bases at V and 10 bases at J, with 10 bases between the two ends. Looked up from germline, CDR1 is LGHNA and CDR2 is YNFKEQ. CDR3 size: 13 residues.

The chain employs TRBV30 and TRBJ1-1; D is unresolved. CDR1 and CDR2 (germline): GTSNPN, SVGIG (reference sequence). CDR3 size: 12 residues. Trimming shortened V by 4 bases and J by 0 bases, and 6 bases separated the two germline ends. The CDR3 nucleotides read TGTGCCTGGACAGTCATGAACACTGAAGCTTTCTTT. This codes for CAWTVMNTEAFF.

The chain employs TRBV7-8 and TRBJ2-7; 8 nucleotides match TRBD1. The J segment lost 0 bases and the V segment lost 5 bases, leaving 3 bases of the junction unmatched. The V gene's germline CDR1 is SGHVS and CDR2 FQNEAQ. This CDR3 has 14 residues. The CDR3 DNA is TGTGCCAGCAGCCGGCAGGGGGCCTCCTACGAGCAGTACTTC. It translates to CASSRQGASYEQYF.

V usage is TRBV7-9 and J usage is TRBJ2-3; 7 nucleotides line up with TRBD2. V dropped 2 bases and J dropped 2; count of bases not matched to a gene: 7. The CDR3 loop spans 16 amino acids. The germline gives CDR1 SEHNR, CDR2 FQNEAQ (reference sequence). The CDR3 DNA follows: TGTGCCAGCAGCTTAAGAATAGCGGGTAACACAGATACGCAGTATTTT. It translates to CASSLRIAGNTDTQYF.

J is TRBJ2-7 and V is TRBV6-5; D remains ambiguous. The CDR3 sequence is 15 residues long. The V gene's germline CDR1 is MNHEY and CDR2 SVGAGI. The ends were cut back, 0 bases at V and 3 bases at J, with 12 bases in the middle. The CDR3 here is CASSYSLVGDYEQYF. The DNA of the CDR3 is TGTGCCAGCAGTTACTCGCTTGTTGGGGACTACGAGCAGTACTTC.

The CDR3 is CASRVLGTGNTEAFF. The CDR3 coding sequence is TGCGCCAGCAGGGTCCTCGGGACAGGGAACACTGAAGCTTTCTTT. The rearrangement links TRBV5-1 to TRBJ1-1, with 8 bases lining up with TRBD1. This CDR3 has 15 residues. V lost 5 bases, J lost 1 base, and 7 bases stayed unmatched. CDR1 and CDR2 (germline): SGHRS, YFSETQ.

This clone was observed a single time. CDR3 sequence (DNA): TGTGCCAGCAGCTTGCGGGCCCCCCCTAGCACAGATACGCAGTATTTT. This translates into CASSLRAPPSTDTQYF. This chain links TRBV7-2 with TRBJ2-3, with D maybe TRBD2 (5 bases). Deletions cut 3 bases from V and 0 bases from J, with 13 bases between. The CDR3 covers 16 residues. CDR1 SGHTA and CDR2 FQGNSA come from the germline V gene.

This clone was detected only a few times. The chain couples TRBV14 to TRBJ1-1; D not certain. V was clipped by 0 bases and J by 0 bases, with 2 bases between them. The CDR3 has 13 amino acids. Germline CDR1 and CDR2: SGHDN and FVKESK. This chain's CDR3 is CASSQDMNTEAFF. In nucleotides, the CDR3 is TGTGCCAGCAGCCAAGACATGAACACTGAAGCTTTCTTT.

This chain joins TRBV5-1 and TRBJ2-1; D call uncertain. Germline values: CDR1 SGHRS, CDR2 YFSETQ. Trimming took 0 bases from V and 10 from J, leaving 8 bases between them. The CDR3 consists of 12 residues. CDR3 amino acids: CASSLGQIEQFF. Here the CDR3 DNA reads TGCGCCAGCAGCTTGGGGCAGATAGAGCAGTTCTTC.

V and J are TRBV7-8 and TRBJ1-2, with TRBD1 as a possible D gene (6 bases). V lost 5 bases and J lost 8, with 21 bases in between. The CDR3 is 15 amino acids. Germline CDR1 SGHVS, CDR2 FQNEAQ. The CDR3: CASSPLPGTPWGYTF. CDR3 nucleotides: TGTGCCAGCAGCCCGCTTCCCGGGACACCATGGGGCTACACCTTC.

J is TRBJ1-2 and V is TRBV5-8, with D possibly being TRBD1 (5 bases). V shed 0 bases and J shed 4 bases, with 13 bases lying between them. The CDR3 length is 15 residues. Per the germline V gene, CDR1 is SGHTS and CDR2 is YDEGEE. The CDR3 DNA reads TGTGCCAGCAGCTTGGGTGACAGTACTCTCTATGGCTACACCTTC. Protein product: CASSLGDSTLYGYTF.

V gene TRBV5-4 combines with J gene TRBJ2-1; TRBD2 agrees at 14 bases. The ends lost 5 bases at V and 5 bases at J; junction bases unmatched: 3. Germline V gene lookup returns CDR1 SGHNT and CDR2 YYREEE (reference sequence). This CDR3 has 15 residues. CDR3 residues: CASRGLAGVNNEQFF. The CDR3, as DNA: TGTGCCAGCAGGGGACTAGCGGGAGTCAACAATGAGCAGTTCTTC.

The rearrangement links TRBV6-5 to TRBJ2-5; TRBD2 might be the D (6 bases). CDR3 length: 14 amino acids. The V and J ends lost 2 bases and 2 bases respectively, with 9 bases between them. Germline V CDR1 and CDR2: MNHEY, SVGAGI. As DNA, the CDR3 is TGTGCCAGCAGTTACGTGGCGGGACAAGAGACCCAGTACTTC. Amino acid sequence: CASSYVAGQETQYF.

The V gene is TRBV30, the J gene TRBJ2-7, with TRBD1 matching over 10 bases. Unmatched junction bases numbered 5, after V lost 4 bases and J lost 5 bases. CDR1 and CDR2 (germline): GTSNPN, SVGIG (reference sequence). CDR3 length: 13 amino acids. CDR3 amino acids: CAWTRQGADEQYF. In DNA, the CDR3 is TGTGCCTGGACGAGACAGGGGGCGGACGAGCAGTACTTC.

This chain joins TRBV7-2 and TRBJ1-3, with TRBD1 matching over 7 bases. Germline V lookup: CDR1 SGHTA, CDR2 FQGNSA. The J segment lost 4 bases and the V segment lost 5 bases, leaving 5 bases of the junction unmatched. The CDR3 spans 14 residues. In nucleotides, the CDR3 is TGTGCCAGCAGCATACAGGGGACCGGAAACACCATATATTTT. Translation gives CASSIQGTGNTIYF.

This rearrangement joins TRBV11-3 to TRBJ2-2, with 8 bases fitting TRBD2. Germline V gives CDR1 SGHNT, CDR2 YENEEA. Trimming took 1 base from V and 5 from J; bases not matched to a gene: 3. This CDR3 is 15 amino acids long. The CDR3 loop is CASSLGSSGTGELFF. The DNA for the CDR3 is TGTGCCAGCAGCTTAGGGTCTAGCGGGACCGGGGAGCTGTTTTTT.

The chain combines TRBV25-1 with TRBJ2-7; TRBD1 agrees at 9 bases. The CDR3 is 14 amino acids. Germline loops: CDR1 MGHDK, CDR2 SYGVNS. Trimming at V came to 4 bases and at J to 0 bases, leaving 1 base not matched to a gene. CDR3 sequence reads: CASSGTGDSYEQYF. The CDR3 DNA reads TGTGCCAGCAGTGGGACAGGGGACTCCTACGAGCAGTACTTC.

The rearrangement joins TRBV29-1 to TRBJ2-1; D gene uncertain. Trimming left V 4 bases short and J 7 bases short, with 5 bases between. The germline CDR1 and CDR2 sequences are SQVTM and ANQGSEA. The CDR3 sequence is 10 residues long. The DNA for the CDR3 is TGCAGCGTTGGGGTTAATGAGCAGTTCTTC. Amino acid sequence: CSVGVNEQFF.